This is a list of T cell receptor beta chains from one sample in a study of neurological immune-mediated disorders. TCRdb called the 5' RACE reads again in MiXCR, with one record for every CDR3 protein. Of over 11,000 distinct CDR3 sequences listed, more than 9% are singletons. Sequenced: PBMCs. These receptors originate from a woman aged 35 to 49 in good health. Each CDR3 is given without its conserved first and last residue.

v_gene: TRBV4-1
j_gene: TRBJ2-1
CDR3aa: ASSQEQGTWVNEQF

v_gene: TRBV9
j_gene: TRBJ2-7
CDR3aa: ASSGRQGLGEQY

v_gene: TRBV6-5
j_gene: TRBJ2-3
CDR3aa: ASSYVPVAGGTDTQY

v_gene: TRBV19
j_gene: TRBJ2-1
CDR3aa: ASGFSGLASYEQF

v_gene: TRBV12-3/TRBV12-4
j_gene: TRBJ2-7
CDR3aa: ASSYAQTREY

v_gene: TRBV5-1
j_gene: TRBJ2-1
CDR3aa: ASSGKRDTGVNEQF

v_gene: TRBV7-8
j_gene: TRBJ2-2
CDR3aa: ASTVGQPNTGELF

v_gene: TRBV20-1
j_gene: TRBJ2-7
CDR3aa: SATRGRTYEQY

v_gene: TRBV20-1
j_gene: TRBJ2-7
CDR3aa: SARPWADPLGGY

v_gene: TRBV7-3
j_gene: TRBJ2-5
CDR3aa: ASSLNSGETQY